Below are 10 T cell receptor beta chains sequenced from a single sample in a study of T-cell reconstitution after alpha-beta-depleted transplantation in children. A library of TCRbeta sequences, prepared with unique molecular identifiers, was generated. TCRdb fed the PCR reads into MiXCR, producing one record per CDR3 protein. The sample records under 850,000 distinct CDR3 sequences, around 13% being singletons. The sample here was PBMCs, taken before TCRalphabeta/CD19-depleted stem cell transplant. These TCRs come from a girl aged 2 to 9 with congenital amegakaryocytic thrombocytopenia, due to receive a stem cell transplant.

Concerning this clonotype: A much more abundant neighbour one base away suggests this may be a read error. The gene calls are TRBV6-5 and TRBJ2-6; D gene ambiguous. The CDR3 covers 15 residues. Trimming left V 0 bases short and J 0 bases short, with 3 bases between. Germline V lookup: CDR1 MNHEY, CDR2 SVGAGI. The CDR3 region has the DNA TGTGCCAGCAGTTACTCCCTCTCTGGGGCCAACGTCCTGACTTTC. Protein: CASSYSLSGANVLTF.

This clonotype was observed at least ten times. CDR3 protein: CASSLEQRNEKLFF. CDR3 in DNA: TGTGCCAGCAGCTTAGAACAGAGGAATGAAAAACTGTTTTTT. This rearrangement joins TRBV7-9 to TRBJ1-4; D is uncertain. The CDR3 has 14 amino acids. CDR1 is SEHNR and CDR2 is FQNEAQ in the germline V gene (reference sequence). V lost 1 base to trimming and J lost 5 bases, with 8 bases between them.

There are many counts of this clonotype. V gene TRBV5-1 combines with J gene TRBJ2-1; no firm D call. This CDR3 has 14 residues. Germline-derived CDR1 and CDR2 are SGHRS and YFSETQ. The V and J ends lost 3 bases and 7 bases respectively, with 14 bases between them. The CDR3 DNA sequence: TGCGCCAGCAGCTCTGGACCAACTTCGAATGAGCAGTTCTTC. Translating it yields CASSSGPTSNEQFF.

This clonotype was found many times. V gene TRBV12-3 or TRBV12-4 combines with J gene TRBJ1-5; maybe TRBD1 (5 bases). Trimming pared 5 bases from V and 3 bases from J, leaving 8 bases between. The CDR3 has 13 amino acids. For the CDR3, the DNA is TGTGCCAGCAGTCGACAGTCCAATCAGCCCCAGCATTTT. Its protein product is CASSRQSNQPQHF.

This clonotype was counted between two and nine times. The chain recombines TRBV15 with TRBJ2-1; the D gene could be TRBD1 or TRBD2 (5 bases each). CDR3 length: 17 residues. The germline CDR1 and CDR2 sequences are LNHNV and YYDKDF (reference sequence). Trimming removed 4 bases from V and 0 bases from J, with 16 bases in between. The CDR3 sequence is CATSTWGRQSSYNEQFF. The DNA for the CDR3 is TGTGCCACCAGCACGTGGGGACGTCAAAGCTCCTACAATGAGCAGTTCTTC.

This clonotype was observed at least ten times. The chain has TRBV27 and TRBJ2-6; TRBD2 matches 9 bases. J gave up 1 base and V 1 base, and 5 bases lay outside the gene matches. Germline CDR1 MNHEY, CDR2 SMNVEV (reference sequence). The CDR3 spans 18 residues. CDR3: CASSLLVAGDSGANVLTF. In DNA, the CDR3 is TGTGCCAGCAGTTTATTAGTAGCGGGAGATTCTGGGGCCAACGTCCTGACTTTC. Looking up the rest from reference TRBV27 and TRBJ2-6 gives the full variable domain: EAQVTQNPRYLITVTGKKLTVTCSQNMNHEYMSWYRQDPGLGLRQIYYSMNVEVTDKGDVPEGYKVSRKEKRNFPLILESPSPNQTSLYFCASSLLVAGDSGANVLTFGAGSRLTVL.

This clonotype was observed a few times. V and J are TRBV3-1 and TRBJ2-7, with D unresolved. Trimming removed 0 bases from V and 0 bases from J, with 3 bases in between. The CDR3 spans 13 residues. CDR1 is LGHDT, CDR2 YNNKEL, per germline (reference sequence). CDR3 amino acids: CASSQESSYEQYF. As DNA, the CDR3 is TGTGCCAGCAGCCAAGAGTCCTCCTACGAGCAGTACTTC.

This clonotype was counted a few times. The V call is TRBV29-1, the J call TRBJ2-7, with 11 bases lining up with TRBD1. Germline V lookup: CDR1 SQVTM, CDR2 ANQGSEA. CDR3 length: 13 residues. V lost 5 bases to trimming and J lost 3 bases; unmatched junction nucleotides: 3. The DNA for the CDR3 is TGCAGCGTTCTCGGGACAGGGGGCTACGAGCAGTACTTC. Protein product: CSVLGTGGYEQYF.

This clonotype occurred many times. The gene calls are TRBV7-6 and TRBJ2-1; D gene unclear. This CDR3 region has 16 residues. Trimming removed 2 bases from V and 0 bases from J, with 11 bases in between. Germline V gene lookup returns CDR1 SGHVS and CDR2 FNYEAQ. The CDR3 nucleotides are TGTGCCAGCAGCTTACTTTCTCCGAGCTCCTACAATGAGCAGTTCTTC. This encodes CASSLLSPSSYNEQFF.

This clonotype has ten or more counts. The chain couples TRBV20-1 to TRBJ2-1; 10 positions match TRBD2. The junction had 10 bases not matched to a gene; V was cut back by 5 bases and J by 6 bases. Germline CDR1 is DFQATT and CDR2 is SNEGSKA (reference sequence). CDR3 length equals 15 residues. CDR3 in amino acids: CSADSLAGAVNEQFF. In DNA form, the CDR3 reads TGCAGTGCTGATTCTCTAGCGGGAGCTGTCAATGAGCAGTTCTTC.